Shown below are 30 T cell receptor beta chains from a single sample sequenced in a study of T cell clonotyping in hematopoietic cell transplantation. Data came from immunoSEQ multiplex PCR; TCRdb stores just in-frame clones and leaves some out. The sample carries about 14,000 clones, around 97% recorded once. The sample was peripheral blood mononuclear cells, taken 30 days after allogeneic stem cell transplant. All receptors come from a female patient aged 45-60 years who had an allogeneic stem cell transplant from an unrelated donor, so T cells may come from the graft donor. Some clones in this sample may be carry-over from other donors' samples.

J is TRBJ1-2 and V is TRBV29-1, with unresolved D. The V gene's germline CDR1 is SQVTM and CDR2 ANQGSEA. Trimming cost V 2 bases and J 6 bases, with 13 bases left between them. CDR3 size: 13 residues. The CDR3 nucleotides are TGCAGCGTTGAACATCAGGCAGTAGATGGCTACACCTTC. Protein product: CSVEHQAVDGYTF.

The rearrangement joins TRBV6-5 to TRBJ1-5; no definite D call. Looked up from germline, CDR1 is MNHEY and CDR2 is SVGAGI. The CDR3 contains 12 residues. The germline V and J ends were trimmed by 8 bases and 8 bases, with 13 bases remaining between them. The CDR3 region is CASWNLGEPQHF. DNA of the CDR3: TGTGCCAGCTGGAACCTCGGGGAGCCCCAGCATTTT.

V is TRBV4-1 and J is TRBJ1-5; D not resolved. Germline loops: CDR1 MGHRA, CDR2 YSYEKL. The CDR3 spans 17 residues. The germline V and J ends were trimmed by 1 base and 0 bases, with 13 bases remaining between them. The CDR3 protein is CASSQVAGIYSNQPQHF. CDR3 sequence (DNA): TGCGCCAGCAGCCAAGTTGCAGGAATCTATAGCAATCAGCCCCAGCATTTT.

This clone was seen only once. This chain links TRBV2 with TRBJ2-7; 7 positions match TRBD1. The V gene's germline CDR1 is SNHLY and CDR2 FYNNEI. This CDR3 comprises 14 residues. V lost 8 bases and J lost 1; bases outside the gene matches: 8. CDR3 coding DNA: TGTGCCAGCCTACCGGGACAGAGATCCTACGAGCAGTACTTC. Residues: CASLPGQRSYEQYF.

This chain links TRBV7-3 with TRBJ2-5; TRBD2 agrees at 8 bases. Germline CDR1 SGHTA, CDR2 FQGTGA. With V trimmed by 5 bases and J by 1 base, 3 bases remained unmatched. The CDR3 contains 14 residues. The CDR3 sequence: CASSKTSAQETQYF. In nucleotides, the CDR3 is TGTGCCAGCAGCAAGACTAGCGCCCAAGAGACCCAGTACTTC.

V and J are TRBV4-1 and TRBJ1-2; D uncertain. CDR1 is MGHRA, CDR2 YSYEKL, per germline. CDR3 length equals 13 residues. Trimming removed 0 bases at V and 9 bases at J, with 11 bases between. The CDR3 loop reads CASSQEADHRYTF. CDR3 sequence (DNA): TGCGCCAGCAGCCAAGAGGCTGACCATCGCTACACCTTC.

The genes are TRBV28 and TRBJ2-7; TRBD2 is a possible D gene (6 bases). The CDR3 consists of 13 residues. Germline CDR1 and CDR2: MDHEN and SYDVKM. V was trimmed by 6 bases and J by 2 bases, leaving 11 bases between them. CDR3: CASSRRGTYEQYF. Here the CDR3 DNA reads TGTGCCAGCAGCCGGAGGGGAACCTACGAGCAGTACTTC.

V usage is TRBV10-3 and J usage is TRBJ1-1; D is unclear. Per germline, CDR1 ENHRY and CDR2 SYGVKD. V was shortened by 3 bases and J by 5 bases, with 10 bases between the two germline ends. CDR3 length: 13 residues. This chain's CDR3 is CAISDMTGTEAFF. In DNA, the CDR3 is TGTGCCATCAGTGATATGACGGGGACTGAAGCTTTCTTT.

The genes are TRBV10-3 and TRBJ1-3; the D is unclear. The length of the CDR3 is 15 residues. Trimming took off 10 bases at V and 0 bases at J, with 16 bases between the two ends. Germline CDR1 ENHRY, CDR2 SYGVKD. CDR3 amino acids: CATAGGKSSGNTIYF. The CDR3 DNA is TGTGCCACCGCCGGAGGGAAGAGCTCTGGAAACACCATATATTTT.

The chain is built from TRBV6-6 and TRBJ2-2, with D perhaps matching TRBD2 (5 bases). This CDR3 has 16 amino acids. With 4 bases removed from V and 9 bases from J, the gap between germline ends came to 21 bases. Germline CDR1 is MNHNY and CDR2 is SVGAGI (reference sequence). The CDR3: CASSSGGPLGVRELFF. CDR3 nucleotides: TGTGCCAGCAGTTCTGGCGGGCCCCTCGGGGTCCGGGAGCTGTTTTTT.

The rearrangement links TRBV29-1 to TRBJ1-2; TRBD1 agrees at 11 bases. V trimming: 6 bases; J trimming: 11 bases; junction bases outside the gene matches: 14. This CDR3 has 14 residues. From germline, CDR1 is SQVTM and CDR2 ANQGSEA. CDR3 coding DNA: TGCAGCGTCGGAGGGACAGGGGGTCTCAGTGGTTACACCTTC. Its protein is CSVGGTGGLSGYTF.

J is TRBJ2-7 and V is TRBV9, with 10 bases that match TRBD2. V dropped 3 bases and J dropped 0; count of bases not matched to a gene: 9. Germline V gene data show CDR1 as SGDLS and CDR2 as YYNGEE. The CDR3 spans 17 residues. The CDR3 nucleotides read TGTGCCAGCAGCGCCCACAGCGGGAGGGGGGGCTCCTACGAGCAGTACTTC. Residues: CASSAHSGRGGSYEQYF.

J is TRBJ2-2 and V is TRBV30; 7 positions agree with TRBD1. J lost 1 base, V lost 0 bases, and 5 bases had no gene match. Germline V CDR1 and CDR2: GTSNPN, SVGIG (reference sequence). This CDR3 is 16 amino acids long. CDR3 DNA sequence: TGTGCCTGGAGTGTGGATCCAGGGGGGAACACCGGGGAGCTGTTTTTT. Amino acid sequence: CAWSVDPGGNTGELFF. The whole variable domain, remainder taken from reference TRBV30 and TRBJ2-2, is SQTIHQWPATLVQPVGSPLSLECTVEGTSNPNLYWYRQAAGRGLQLLFYSVGIGQISSEVPQNLSASRPQDRQFILSSKKLLLSDSGFYLCAWSVDPGGNTGELFFGEGSRLTVL.

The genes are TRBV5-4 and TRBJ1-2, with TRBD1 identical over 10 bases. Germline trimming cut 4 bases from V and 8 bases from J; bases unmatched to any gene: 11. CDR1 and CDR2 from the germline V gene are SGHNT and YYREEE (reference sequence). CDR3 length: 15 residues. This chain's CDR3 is CASSLGGTGVEGYTF. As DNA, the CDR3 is TGTGCCAGCAGCCTGGGGGGGACAGGGGTGGAGGGCTACACCTTC.

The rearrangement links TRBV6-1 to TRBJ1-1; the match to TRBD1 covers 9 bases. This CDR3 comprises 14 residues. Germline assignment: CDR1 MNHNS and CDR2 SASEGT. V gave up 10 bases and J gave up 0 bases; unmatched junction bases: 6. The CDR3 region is CATDRGMVNTEAFF. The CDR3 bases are TGTGCCACCGACAGGGGGATGGTGAACACTGAAGCTTTCTTT.

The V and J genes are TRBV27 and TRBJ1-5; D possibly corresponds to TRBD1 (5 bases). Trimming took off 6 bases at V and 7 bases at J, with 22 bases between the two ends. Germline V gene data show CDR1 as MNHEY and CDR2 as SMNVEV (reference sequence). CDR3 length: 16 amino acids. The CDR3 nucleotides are TGTGCCAGCAGCCATATCAGGGCTCAAGATCAGCAGCCCCAGCATTTT. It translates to CASSHIRAQDQQPQHF.

CDR3 sequence (DNA): TGTGCCAGCAGTCCCAGGGGGCAGGGAGATACGCAGTATTTT. Its translation: CASSPRGQGDTQYF. The V and J genes are TRBV6-5 and TRBJ2-3; TRBD1 agrees at 8 bases. V lost 5 bases, J lost 5 bases, and 6 bases stayed unmatched. The CDR3 extends over 14 amino acids. Germline V gives CDR1 MNHEY, CDR2 SVGAGI.

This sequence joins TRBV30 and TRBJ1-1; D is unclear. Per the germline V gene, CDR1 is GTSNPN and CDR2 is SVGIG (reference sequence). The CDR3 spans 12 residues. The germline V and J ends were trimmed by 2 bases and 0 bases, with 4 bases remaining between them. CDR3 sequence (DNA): TGTGCCTGGAGTCCTCTGAACACTGAAGCTTTCTTT. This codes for CAWSPLNTEAFF.

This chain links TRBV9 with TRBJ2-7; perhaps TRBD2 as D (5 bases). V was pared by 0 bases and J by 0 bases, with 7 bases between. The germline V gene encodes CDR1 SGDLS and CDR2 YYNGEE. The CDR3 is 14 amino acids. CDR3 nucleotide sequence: TGTGCCAGCAGCGTAGCGGGGATCTCCTACGAGCAGTACTTC. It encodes CASSVAGISYEQYF. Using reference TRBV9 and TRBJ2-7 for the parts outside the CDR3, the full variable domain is DSGVTQTPKHLITATGQRVTLRCSPRSGDLSVYWYQQSLDQGLQFLIQYYNGEERAKGNILERFSAQQFPDLHSELNLSSLELGDSALYFCASSVAGISYEQYFGPGTRLTVT.

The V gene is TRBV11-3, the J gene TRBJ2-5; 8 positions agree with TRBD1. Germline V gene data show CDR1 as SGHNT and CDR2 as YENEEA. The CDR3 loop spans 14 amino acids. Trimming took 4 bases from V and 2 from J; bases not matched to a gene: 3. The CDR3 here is CASSSGQGQETQYF. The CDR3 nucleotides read TGTGCCAGCAGCTCCGGACAGGGTCAAGAGACCCAGTACTTC.

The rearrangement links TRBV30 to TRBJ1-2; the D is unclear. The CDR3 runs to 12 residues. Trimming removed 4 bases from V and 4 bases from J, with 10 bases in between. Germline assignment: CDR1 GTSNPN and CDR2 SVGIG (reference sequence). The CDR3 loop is CAWTEGSYGYTF. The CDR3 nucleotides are TGTGCCTGGACTGAAGGGAGCTATGGCTACACCTTC.

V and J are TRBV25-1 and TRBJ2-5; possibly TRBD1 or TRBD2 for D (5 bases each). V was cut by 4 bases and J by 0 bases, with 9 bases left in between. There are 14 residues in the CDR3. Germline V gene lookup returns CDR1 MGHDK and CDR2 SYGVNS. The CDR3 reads CASSGGTYQETQYF. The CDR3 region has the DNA TGTGCCAGCAGTGGGGGGACGTACCAAGAGACCCAGTACTTC.

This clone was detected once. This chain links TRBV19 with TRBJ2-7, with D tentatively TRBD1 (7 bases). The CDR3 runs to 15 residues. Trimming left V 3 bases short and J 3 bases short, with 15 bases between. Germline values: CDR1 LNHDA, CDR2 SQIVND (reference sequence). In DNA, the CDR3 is TGTGCCAGTAGTATTGCGGGACAGCCGATCTACGAGCAGTACTTC. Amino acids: CASSIAGQPIYEQYF.

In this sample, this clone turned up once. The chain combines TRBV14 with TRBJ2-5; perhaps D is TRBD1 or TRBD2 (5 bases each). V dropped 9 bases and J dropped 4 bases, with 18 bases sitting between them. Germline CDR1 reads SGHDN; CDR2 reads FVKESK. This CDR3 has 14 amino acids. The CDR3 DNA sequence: TGTGCCAGAACGGGACCAACCCCGCCAGAGACCCAGTACTTC. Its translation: CARTGPTPPETQYF.

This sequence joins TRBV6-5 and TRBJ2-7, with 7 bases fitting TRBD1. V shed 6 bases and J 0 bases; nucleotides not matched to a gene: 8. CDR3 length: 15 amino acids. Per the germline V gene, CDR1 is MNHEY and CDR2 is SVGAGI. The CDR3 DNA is TGTGCCAGCAGCCGCGGACAGGACAGCTCCTACGAGCAGTACTTC. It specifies CASSRGQDSSYEQYF.

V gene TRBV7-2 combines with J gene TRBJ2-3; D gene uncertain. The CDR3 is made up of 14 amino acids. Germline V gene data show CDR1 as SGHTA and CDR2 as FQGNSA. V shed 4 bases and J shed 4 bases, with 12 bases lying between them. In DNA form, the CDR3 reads TGTGCCAGCAGCTCTCCTATTCTTGCAGATACGCAGTATTTT. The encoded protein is CASSSPILADTQYF.

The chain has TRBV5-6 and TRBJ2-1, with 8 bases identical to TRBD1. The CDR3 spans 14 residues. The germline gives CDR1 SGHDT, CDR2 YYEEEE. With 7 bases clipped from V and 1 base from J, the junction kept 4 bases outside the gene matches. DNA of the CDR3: TGTGCCAGCGGCCAGGGGGCATCCTACAATGAGCAGTTCTTC. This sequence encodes CASGQGASYNEQFF.

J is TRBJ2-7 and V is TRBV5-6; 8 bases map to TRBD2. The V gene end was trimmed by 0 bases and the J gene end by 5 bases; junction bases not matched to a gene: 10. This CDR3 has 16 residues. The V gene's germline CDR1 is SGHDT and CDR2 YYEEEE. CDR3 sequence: CASSLAEAGGIHEQYF. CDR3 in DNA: TGTGCCAGCAGCTTGGCAGAGGCGGGGGGCATCCACGAGCAGTACTTC. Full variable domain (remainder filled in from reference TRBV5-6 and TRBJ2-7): DAGVTQSPTHLIKTRGQQVTLRCSPKSGHDTVSWYQQALGQGPQFIFQYYEEEERQRGNFPDRFSGHQFPNYSSELNVNALLLGDSALYLCASSLAEAGGIHEQYFGPGTRLTVT.

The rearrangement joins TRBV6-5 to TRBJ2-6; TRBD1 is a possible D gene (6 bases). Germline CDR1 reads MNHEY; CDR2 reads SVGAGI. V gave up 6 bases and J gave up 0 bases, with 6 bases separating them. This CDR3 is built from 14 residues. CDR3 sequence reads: CASRQGSGANVLTF. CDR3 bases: TGTGCCAGCAGACAGGGCTCTGGGGCCAACGTCCTGACTTTC.

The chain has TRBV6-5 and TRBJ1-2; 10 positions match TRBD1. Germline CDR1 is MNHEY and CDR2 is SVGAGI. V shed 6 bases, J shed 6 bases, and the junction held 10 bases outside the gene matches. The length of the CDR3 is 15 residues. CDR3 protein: CASRPGTGVWNGYTF. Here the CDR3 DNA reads TGTGCCAGCAGACCCGGGACAGGGGTGTGGAATGGCTACACCTTC.